A single sample is the source of the 4 T cell receptor beta chains below, sequenced in a study of vaccination and CD4 T cells after COVID-19 (dated by TCRdb to the early 2020s). Their specific antigens are unknown. The treatment or condition label of this sample denotes: roughly ten-day PBMC culture with coronavirus spike peptide pools or control peptides (ViraFEST assay). Receptors were amplified or captured by PCR. For sequencing, an Illumina iSeq 100 was employed. At the Johns Hopkins FTIC core, DNA from the cultured CD4+ T cells underwent TCR sequencing with the Oncomine TCR Beta short-read assay. In-frame beta chains were kept once TCRdb had trimmed the public reads at Q25 with fastp and called clones with MiXCR. Rows with one shared CDR3 protein collapse into an entry with the most common genes and DNA. The sample table lists roughly 20,000 distinct CDR3 sequences, around 50% of them with a count of one. Together, the top ten hold approximately 10% of the sample.

Sample: CD4+ T cells from blood, cultured in vitro. These receptors were obtained from a human donor who had recovered from COVID-19.

This chain links TRBV6-1 with TRBJ2-5; D might be TRBD2 (6 bases). Germline-derived CDR1 and CDR2 are MNHNS and SASEGT. V was shortened by 6 bases and J by 1 base, with 12 bases between the two germline ends. The CDR3 runs 14 residues. As DNA, the CDR3 is TGTGCCAGCAGCGAATCTAGCGCCCAAGAGACCCAGTACTTC. Protein: CASSESSAQETQYF.

This clonotype turned up a few times. The gene calls are TRBV23-1 and TRBJ1-5; D not resolved. TRBV23-1 is treated as an ORF (open reading frame) with a function not yet certain. This CDR3 is built from 20 residues. V was trimmed by 2 bases and J by 3 bases, leaving 26 bases between them. Here the CDR3 reads CASSQHAPPRREPHNQPQHF. Written as DNA, the CDR3 is TGCGCCAGCAGTCAACATGCCCCTCCGCGGAGGGAACCACACAATCAGCCCCAGCATTTT.

The rearrangement links TRBV11-2 to TRBJ2-3; D is uncertain. Germline V gene data show CDR1 as SGHAT and CDR2 as FQNNGV. V lost 0 bases to trimming and J lost 10 bases, with 11 bases between them. The CDR3 length is 13 residues. The CDR3 DNA reads TGTGCCAGCAGCTTAGATTCCCCTCCCCCGCAGTATTTT. This gives the protein CASSLDSPPPQYF.

This sequence joins TRBV6-1 and TRBJ1-1; TRBD1 matches 7 bases. This CDR3 is built from 13 residues. Germline V gene data show CDR1 as MNHNS and CDR2 as SASEGT. V was clipped by 6 bases and J by 5 bases; unmatched bases: 6. The CDR3 loop is CASRAPGGTEAFF. The CDR3 DNA reads TGTGCCAGCAGAGCGCCAGGGGGGACTGAAGCTTTCTTT.